In its sample, the clone carrying this TCR beta chain was seen a few times. Its matching antigen is unknown. The CDR3 spans 14 residues. Per germline, CDR1 MNHNS and CDR2 SASEGT. The V and J ends lost 9 bases and 5 bases respectively, with 19 bases between them. MiXCR, applied by TCRdb to the RT-PCR reads, yields one record per CDR3 protein. The table records 400,000 to 650,000 distinct CDR3 sequences, less than 7.5% of them present only once. The sample is drawn from a study of response to subunit inactivated influenza vaccine. Study-level points and caveats: The authors put forward the suggestion that each seasonal influenza vaccination may bring in only a limited number of new T cells.

The receptor was isolated from a man aged 50-75 years who received an inactivated influenza vaccine. This chain uses TRBV6-1 with TRBJ1-1; no clear D gene. The source was PBMCs from blood, collected around 25 months after vaccination. This CDR3 reads CASQPVTRGTEAFF. CDR3 coding DNA: TGTGCCAGTCAGCCGGTGACACGGGGAACTGAAGCTTTCTTT.